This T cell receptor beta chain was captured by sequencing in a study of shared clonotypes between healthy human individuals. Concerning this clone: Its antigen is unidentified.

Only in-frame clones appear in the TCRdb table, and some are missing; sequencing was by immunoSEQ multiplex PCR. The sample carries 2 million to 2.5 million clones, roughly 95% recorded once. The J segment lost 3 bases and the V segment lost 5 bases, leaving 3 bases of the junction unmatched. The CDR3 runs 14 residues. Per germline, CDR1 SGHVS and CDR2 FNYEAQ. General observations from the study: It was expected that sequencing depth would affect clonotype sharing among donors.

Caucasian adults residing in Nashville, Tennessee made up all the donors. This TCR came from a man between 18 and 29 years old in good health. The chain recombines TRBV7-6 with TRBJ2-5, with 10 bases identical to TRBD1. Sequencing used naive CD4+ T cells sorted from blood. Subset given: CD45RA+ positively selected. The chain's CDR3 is CASSPGTGEETQYF. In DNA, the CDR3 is TGTGCCAGCAGCCCCGGGACAGGGGAAGAGACCCAGTACTTC.